This T cell receptor (beta chain) is from a study of response to subunit inactivated influenza vaccine. The study, taken as a whole, reports: Few additional T cells are recruited per seasonal influenza vaccination, authors suggested.

TCRdb re-called the RT-PCR reads through MiXCR, storing one row per CDR3 protein. The sample has 490,000 or so distinct CDR3 sequences; around 8% are singletons. The CDR3 has 18 amino acids. The V gene end was trimmed by 4 bases and the J gene end by 0 bases; junction bases not matched to a gene: 6. Germline loops: CDR1 LGHDT, CDR2 YNNKEL (reference sequence). In regard to this clonotype: Its antigen is not known.

This chain connects TRBV3-1 to TRBJ2-4; 13 nucleotides align to TRBD2. This receptor was identified in a man aged 50 to 69 who received an inactivated influenza vaccine. Here the sequenced sample was PBMCs from blood, taken about 23 months after vaccination. Written as DNA, the CDR3 is TGTGCCAGCAGCCGGACTAGCGGGAGTAGACTAGCCAAAAACATTCAGTACTTC. Protein sequence: CASSRTSGSRLAKNIQYF.